The clone carrying this T cell receptor beta chain occurred a few times. Its cognate antigen is unknown. CD45RA+ naive and CD45RA-negative memory subsets were separated from CD4+ cells. Investigators spread the genomic DNA of each subset evenly over several immunoSEQ plates. The table came from immunoSEQ multiplex PCR; TCRdb's copy has only in-frame clones and leaves some out. This table holds under 1,100,000 clones, 65% to 80% found once. The source of the sample is a study of shared clonotypes between healthy human individuals. Overall study results and limits: Clonotypes that were shared across a few donors made up roughly 5.2% of naive CD4 clonotypes. Unshared clonotypes carried lower generation probabilities than those common to all four donors.

CDR1 SGHRS and CDR2 YFSETQ come from the germline V gene. CDR3 size: 14 residues. Trimming cost V 0 bases and J 7 bases, with 10 bases left between them. Source material: memory CD4+ T cells sorted from blood. The sample's subset: CD45RA-negative fraction. This chain joins TRBV5-1 and TRBJ2-2; a possible D gene is TRBD1 (5 bases). The receptor was derived from a man between 18 and 35 years old in good health. This CDR3 reads CASSLGQGVGELFF. The CDR3 DNA sequence: TGCGCCAGCAGCTTGGGTCAGGGTGTCGGGGAGCTGTTTTTT.